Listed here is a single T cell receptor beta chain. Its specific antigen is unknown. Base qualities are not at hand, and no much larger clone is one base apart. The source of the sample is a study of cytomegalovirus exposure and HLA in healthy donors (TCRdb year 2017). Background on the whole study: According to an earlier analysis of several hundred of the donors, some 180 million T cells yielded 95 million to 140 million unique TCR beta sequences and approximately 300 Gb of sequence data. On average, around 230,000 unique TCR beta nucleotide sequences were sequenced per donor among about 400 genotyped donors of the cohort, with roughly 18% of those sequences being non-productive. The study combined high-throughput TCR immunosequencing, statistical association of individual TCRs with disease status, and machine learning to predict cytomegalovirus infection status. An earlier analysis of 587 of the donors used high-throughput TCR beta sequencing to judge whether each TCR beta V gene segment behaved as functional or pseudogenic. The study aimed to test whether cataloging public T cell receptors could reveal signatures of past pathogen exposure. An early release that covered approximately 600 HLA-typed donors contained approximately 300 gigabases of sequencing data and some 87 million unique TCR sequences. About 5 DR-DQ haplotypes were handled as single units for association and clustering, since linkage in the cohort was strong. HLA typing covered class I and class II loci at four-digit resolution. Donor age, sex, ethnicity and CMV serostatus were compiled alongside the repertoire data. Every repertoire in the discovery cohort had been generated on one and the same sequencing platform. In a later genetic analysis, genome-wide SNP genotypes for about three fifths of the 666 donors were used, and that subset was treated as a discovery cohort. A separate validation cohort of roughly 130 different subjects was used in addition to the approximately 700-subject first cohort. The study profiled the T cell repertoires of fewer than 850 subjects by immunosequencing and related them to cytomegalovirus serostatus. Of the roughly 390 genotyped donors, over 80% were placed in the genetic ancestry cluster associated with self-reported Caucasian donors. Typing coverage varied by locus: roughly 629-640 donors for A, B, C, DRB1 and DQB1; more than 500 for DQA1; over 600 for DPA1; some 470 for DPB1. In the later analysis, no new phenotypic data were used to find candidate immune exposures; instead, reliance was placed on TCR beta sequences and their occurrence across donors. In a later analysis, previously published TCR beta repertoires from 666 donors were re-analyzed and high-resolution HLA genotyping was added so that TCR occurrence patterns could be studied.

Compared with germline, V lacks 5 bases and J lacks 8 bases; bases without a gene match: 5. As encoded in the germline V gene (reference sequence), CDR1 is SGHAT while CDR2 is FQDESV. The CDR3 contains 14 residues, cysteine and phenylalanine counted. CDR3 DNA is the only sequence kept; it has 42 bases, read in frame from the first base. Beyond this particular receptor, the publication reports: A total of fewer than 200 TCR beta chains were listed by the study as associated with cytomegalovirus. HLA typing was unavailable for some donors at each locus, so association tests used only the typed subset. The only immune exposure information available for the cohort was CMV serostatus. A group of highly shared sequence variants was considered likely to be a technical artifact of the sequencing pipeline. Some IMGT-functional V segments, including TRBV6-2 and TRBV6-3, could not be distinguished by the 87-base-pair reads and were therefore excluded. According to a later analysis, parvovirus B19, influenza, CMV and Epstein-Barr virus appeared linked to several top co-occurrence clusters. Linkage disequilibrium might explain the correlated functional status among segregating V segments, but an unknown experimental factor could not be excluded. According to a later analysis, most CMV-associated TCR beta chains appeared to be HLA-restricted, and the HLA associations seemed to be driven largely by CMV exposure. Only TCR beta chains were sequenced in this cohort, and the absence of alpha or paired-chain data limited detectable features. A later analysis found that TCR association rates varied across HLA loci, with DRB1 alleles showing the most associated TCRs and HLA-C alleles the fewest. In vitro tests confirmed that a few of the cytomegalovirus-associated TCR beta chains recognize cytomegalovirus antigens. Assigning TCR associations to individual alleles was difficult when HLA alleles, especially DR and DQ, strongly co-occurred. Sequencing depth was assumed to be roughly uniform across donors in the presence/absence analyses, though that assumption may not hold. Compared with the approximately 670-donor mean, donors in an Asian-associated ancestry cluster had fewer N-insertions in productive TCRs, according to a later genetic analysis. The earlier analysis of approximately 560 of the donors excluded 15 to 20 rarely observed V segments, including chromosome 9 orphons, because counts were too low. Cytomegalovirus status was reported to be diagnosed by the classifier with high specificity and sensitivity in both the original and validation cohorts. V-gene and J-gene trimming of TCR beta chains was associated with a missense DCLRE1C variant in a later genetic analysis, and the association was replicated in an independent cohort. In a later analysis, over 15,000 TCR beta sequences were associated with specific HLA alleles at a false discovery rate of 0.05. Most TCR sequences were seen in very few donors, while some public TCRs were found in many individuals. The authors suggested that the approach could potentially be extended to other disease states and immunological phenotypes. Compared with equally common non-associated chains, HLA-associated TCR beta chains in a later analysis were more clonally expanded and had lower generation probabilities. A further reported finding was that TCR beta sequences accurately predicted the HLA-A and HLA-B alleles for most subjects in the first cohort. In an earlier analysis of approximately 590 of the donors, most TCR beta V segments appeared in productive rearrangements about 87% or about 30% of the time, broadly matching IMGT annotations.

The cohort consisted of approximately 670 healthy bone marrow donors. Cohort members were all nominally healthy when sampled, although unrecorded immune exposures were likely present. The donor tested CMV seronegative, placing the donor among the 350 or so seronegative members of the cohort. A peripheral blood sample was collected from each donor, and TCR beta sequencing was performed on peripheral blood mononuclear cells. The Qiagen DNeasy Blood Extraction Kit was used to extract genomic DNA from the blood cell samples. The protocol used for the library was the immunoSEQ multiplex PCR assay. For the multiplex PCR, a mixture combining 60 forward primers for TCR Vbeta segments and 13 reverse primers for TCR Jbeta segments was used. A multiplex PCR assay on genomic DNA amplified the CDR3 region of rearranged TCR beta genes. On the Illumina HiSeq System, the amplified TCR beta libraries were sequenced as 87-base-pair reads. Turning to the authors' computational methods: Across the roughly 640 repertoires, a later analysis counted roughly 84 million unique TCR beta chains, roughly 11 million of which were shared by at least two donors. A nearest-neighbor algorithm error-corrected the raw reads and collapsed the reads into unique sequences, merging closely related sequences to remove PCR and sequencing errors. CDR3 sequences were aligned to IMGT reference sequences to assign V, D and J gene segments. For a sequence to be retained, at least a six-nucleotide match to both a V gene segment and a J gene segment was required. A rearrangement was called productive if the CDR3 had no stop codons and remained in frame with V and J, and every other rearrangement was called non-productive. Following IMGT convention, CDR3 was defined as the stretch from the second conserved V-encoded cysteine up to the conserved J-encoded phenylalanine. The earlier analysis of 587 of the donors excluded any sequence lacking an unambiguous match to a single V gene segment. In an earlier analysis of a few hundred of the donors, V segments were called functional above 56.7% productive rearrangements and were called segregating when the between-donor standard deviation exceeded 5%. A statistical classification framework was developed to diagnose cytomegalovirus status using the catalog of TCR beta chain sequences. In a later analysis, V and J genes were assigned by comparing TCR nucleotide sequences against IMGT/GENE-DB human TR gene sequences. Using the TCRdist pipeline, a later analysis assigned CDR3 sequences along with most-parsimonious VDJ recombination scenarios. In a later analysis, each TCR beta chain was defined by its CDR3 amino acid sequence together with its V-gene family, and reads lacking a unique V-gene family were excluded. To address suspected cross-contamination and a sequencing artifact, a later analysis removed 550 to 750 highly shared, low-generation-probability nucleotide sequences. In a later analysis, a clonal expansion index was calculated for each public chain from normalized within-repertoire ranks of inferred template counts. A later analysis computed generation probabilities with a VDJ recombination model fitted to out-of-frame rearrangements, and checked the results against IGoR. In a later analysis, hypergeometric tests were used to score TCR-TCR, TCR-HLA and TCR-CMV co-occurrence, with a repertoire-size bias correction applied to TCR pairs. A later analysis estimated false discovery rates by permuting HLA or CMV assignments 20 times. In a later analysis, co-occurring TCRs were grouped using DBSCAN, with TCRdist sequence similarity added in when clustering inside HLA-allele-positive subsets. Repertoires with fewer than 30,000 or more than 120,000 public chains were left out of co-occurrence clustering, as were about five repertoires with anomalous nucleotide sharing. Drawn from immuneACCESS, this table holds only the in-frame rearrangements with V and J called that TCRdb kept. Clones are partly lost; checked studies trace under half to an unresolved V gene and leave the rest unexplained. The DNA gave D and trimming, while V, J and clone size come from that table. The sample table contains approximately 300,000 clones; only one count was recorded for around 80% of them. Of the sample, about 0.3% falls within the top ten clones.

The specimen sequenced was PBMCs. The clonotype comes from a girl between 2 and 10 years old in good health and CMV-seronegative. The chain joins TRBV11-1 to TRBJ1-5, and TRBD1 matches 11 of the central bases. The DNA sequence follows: TGTGCCAGCAGCCGGACAGGGGGCGGGGAGCCCCAGCATTTT. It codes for CASSRTGGGEPQHF.